The clone carrying this TCR beta chain was counted many times. This sample was taken from a study of neurological immune-mediated disorders. A single record per CDR3 protein comes from TCRdb applying MiXCR to the 5' RACE reads. Among some 47,000 distinct CDR3 sequences listed, 6% to 7% were seen once. The J segment lost 13 bases and the V segment lost 6 bases, leaving 16 bases of the junction unmatched. The CDR3 totals 14 residues. Germline V gene sequence: CDR1 SGHTA, CDR2 FQGNSA. The V and J genes are TRBV7-2 and TRBJ2-5; 8 nucleotides line up with TRBD2. The sequence was obtained from a woman aged 40 to 55 in good health. What was sequenced was CD4+ T cells from blood. The CDR3 region has the DNA TGTGCCAGCAGTTCCCTCGGACTAGCAGCGGACTGGTACTTC. Translation: CASSSLGLAADWYF.